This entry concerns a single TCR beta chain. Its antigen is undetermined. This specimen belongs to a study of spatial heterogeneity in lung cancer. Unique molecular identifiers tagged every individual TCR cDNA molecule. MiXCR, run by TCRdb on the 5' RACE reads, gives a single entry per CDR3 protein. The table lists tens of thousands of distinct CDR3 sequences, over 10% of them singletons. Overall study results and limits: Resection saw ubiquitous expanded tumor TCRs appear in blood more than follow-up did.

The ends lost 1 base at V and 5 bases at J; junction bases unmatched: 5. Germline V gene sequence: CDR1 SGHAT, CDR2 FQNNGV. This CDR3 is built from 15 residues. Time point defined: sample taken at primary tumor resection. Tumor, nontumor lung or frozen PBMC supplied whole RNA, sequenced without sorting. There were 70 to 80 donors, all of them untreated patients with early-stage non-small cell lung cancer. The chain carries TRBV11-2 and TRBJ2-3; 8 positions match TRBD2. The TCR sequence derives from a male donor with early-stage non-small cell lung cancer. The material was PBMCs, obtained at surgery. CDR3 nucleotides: TGTGCCAGCAGCTTAGTATACCTAGCGGGAGATACGCAGTATTTT. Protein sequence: CASSLVYLAGDTQYF.